This note documents a single T cell receptor beta chain sequence. Seattle's cohort entered during active infection and was followed longitudinally. The V segment lost 5 bases and the J segment 7 bases; nucleotides outside the gene matches: 2. This CDR3 region has 13 residues. Per germline, CDR1 LNHDA and CDR2 SQIVND (reference sequence). Some clones are missing from TCRdb's copy, which holds only in-frame ones; the method was immunoSEQ multiplex PCR. The table includes 350,000 or so clones, approximately 89% detected once. This sample was included in a study of blood T cell repertoires in COVID-19. The wider study: Samples of COVID-19 (acute and convalescent) were obtained from the United States, Italy and Spain. PBMCs, B-cell-depleted T cells, or T cells were the source of the cDNA or gDNA that made up the material.

This clonotype was obtained from a woman aged 55-70 years with COVID-19, enrolled during active disease. Sequencing was performed on peripheral blood. This sequence joins TRBV19 and TRBJ1-5; 10 bases match TRBD1. The CDR3 DNA reads TGTGCCAGTAGTTCGACAGGGGGCCAGCCCCAGCATTTT. This encodes CASSSTGGQPQHF.